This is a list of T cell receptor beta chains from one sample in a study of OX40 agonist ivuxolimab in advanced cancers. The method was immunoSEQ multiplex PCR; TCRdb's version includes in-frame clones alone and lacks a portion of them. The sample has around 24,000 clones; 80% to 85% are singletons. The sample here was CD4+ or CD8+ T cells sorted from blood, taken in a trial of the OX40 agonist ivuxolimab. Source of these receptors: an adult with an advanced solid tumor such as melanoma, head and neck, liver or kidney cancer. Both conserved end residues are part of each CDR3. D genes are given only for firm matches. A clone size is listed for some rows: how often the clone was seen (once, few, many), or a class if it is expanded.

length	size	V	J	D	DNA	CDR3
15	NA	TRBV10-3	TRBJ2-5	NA	TGTGCCATCAGTCTAGGGGACTCCACACAAGAGACCCAGTACTTC	CAISLGDSTQETQYF
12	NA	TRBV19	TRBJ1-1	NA	TGTGCCAGTAGTTTGGCCCAGACTGAAGCTTTCTTT	CASSLAQTEAFF
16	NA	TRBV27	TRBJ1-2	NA	TGTGCCAGCAGTTTGGCCGGGACAACAAGTAACTATGGCTACACCTTC	CASSLAGTTSNYGYTF
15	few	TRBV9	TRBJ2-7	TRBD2	TGTGCCAGCAGCGCGACTAGCGGGGCCGCCTACGAGCAGTACTTC	CASSATSGAAYEQYF
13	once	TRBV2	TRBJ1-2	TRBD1	TGTGCCAACACCCAGGGGGGTAACTATGGCTACACCTTC	CANTQGGNYGYTF
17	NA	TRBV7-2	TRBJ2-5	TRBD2	TGTGCCAGCAGCTTAGACGGTAGCGGGGTGGCCGGAGAGACCCAGTACTTC	CASSLDGSGVAGETQYF
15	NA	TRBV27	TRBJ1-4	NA	TGTGCCAGCAGCCGGGGTGGGGGTGGGCATGAAAAACTGTTTTTT	CASSRGGGGHEKLFF
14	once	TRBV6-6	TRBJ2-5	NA	TGTGCCAGCAGTTACGGGGCGGGCCAAGAGACCCAGTACTTC	CASSYGAGQETQYF
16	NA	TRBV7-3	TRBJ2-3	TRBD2	TGTGCCAGCAGCTTCGCTAGCGGGGGGATGACAGATACGCAGTATTTT	CASSFASGGMTDTQYF
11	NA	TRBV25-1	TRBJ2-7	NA	TGTGCCAGCAGTGAGGTAGGCGAGCAGTACTTC	CASSEVGEQYF
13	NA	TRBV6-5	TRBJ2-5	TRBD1	TGTGCCAGCAGAGACAGGGCGCGGGAGACCCAGTACTTC	CASRDRARETQYF
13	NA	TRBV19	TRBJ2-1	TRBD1	TGTGCCACGGCCCCGGACAGGCTTAGTGAGCAGTTCTTC	CATAPDRLSEQFF
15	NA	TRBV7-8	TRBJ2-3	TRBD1	TGTGCCAGCAGTTATCGGACAGGGTACACAGATACGCAGTATTTT	CASSYRTGYTDTQYF
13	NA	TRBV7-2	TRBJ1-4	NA	TGTGCCAGCAGCCCGGGGGGAGGGGAAAAACTGTTTTTT	CASSPGGGEKLFF
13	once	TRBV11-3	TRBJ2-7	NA	TGTGCCAGCAGCCCGGAGGTCTCCCACGAGCAGTACTTC	CASSPEVSHEQYF
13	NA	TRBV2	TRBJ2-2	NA	TGTGCCAGCAGATGGACTACCACCGGGGAGCTGTTTTTT	CASRWTTTGELFF
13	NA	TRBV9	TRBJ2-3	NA	TGTGCCAGCAGCGTAGCCCAGATAGATACGCAGTATTTT	CASSVAQIDTQYF
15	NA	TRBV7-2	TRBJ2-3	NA	TGTGCCAGCAGCTTAGGCCTCGGGGACACAGATACGCAGTATTTT	CASSLGLGDTDTQYF
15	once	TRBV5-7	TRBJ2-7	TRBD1	TGTGCCAGCAGCGGGGGGGACAGGGTTATTCGCGAGCAGTACTTC	CASSGGDRVIREQYF
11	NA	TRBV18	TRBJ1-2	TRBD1	TGTGCCAGCAGACAGGGGGAAGGCTACACCTTC	CASRQGEGYTF
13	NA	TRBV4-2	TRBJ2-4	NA	TGTGCCAGCAGCTTGGCCCAAAAAAACATTCAGTACTTC	CASSLAQKNIQYF
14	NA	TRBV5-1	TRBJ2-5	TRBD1	TGCGCCAGCAGCCAGGGACAGGTGAAGGAGACCCAGTACTTC	CASSQGQVKETQYF
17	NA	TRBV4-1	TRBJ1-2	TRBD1	TGCGCCAGCAGCCTCGCTCGCCCCGGACAGGGTGGCTATGGCTACACCTTC	CASSLARPGQGGYGYTF
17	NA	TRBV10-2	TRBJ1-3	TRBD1	TGCGCCAGCAGTGGTTCCAGGGGGTCGAGCTCTGGAAACACCATATATTTT	CASSGSRGSSSGNTIYF
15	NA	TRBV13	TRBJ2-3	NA	TGTGCCAGCAGCTTCAGGACGGGGCACACAGATACGCAGTATTTT	CASSFRTGHTDTQYF
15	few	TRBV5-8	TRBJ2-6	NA	TGTGCCAGCAGCCCCGGCTATTCTGGGGCCAACGTCCTGACTTTC	CASSPGYSGANVLTF
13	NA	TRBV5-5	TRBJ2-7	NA	TGTGCCAGCAGCTACACTATTACCTACGAGCAGTACTTC	CASSYTITYEQYF
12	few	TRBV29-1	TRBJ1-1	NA	TGCAGCGTTGACCCGGAGTACACTGAAGCTTTCTTT	CSVDPEYTEAFF
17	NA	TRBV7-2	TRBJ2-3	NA	TGTGCCAGCAGCTCACCCGAATTAGCGGACCCCACAGATACGCAGTATTTT	CASSSPELADPTDTQYF
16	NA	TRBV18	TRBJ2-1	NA	TGTGCCAGCTCACCACCGCCGGGGACCTGGGGCAATGAGCAGTTCTTC	CASSPPPGTWGNEQFF
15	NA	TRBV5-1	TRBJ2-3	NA	TGCGCCAGCAGCTTGGCCTCCGCGGCCCCAGATACGCAGTATTTT	CASSLASAAPDTQYF
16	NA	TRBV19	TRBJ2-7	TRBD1	TGTGCCAGTAGTATAGGGACCGGGACAGGAGAATACGAGCAGTACTTC	CASSIGTGTGEYEQYF
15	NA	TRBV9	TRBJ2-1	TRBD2	TGTGCCAGATATCGGGGTAGCGGGAGTGGTAGTGAGCAGTTCTTC	CARYRGSGSGSEQFF
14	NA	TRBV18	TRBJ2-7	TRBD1	TGTGCCAGCTCACAGGACAGGGGGCTTGACGAGCAGTACTTC	CASSQDRGLDEQYF
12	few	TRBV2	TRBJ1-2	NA	TGTGCCAGCAAAGGGACTCCCCCGGGCTACACCTTC	CASKGTPPGYTF
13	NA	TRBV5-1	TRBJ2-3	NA	TGCGCCAGCAGCTCGGGACTTATTTATACGCAGTATTTT	CASSSGLIYTQYF
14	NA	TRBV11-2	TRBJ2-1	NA	TGTGCCAGCAGCTTCCGTCATCAGAACAATGAGCAGTTCTTC	CASSFRHQNNEQFF
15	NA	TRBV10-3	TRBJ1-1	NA	TGTGCCATCAGCGGACACCCGAAAGAGAACACTGAAGCTTTCTTT	CAISGHPKENTEAFF
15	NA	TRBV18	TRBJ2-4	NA	TGTGCCAGCTCACTTGACTTGCTAGCCAAAAACATTCAGTACTTC	CASSLDLLAKNIQYF
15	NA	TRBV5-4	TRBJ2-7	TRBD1	TGTGCCAGCAGCTTGGGGGACAGGGGTCCTTGGGAGCAGTACTTC	CASSLGDRGPWEQYF
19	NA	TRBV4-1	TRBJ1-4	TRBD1	TGCGCCAGCAGCCAAGATGTAACAGGGGCCACCTCCATGGGGGAAAAACTGTTTTTT	CASSQDVTGATSMGEKLFF